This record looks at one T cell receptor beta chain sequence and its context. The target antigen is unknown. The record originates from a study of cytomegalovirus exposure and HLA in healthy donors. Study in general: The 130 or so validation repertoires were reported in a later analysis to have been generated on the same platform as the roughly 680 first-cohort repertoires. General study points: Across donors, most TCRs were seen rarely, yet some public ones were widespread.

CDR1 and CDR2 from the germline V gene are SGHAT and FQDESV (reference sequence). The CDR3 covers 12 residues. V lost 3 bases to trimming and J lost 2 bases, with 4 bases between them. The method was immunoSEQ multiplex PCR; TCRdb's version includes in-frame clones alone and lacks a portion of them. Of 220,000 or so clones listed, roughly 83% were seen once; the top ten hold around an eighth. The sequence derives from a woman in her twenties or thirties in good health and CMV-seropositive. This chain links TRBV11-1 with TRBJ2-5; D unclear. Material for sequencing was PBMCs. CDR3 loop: CASSLPQETQYF. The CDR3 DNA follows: TGTGCCAGCAGCTTGCCGCAAGAGACCCAGTACTTC.